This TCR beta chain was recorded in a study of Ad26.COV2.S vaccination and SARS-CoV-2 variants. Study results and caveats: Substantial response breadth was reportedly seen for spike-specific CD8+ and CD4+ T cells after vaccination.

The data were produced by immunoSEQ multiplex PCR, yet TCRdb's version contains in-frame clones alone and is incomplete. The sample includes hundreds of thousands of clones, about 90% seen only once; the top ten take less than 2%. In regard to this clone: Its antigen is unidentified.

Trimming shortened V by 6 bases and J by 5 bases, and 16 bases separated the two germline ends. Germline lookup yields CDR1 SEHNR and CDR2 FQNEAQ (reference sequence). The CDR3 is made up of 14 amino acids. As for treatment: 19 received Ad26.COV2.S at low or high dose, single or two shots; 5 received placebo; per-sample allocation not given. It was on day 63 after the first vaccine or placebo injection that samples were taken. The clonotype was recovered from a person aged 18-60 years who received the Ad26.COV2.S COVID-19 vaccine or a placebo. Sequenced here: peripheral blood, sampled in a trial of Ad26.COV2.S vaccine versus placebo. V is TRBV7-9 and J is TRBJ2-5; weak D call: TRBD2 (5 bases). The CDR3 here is CASSPPGTGETQYF. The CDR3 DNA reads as TGTGCCAGCAGTCCACCGGGAACTGGGGAGACCCAGTACTTC.